This paragraph reports one TCR beta chain. It has no known antigen specificity. No qualities accompany the bases; no much larger clone lies one base away. Ophthalmopathy patients had moderately to severely active disease, with a Clinical Activity Score of 3 or more, a NOSPECS grade of 4 or more, and a disease duration of less than 3 months. The study excluded patients with uncontrolled infections, other autoimmune diseases, pregnancy or lactation. Clinical symptoms, serum thyroxine and TRAb, thyroid ultrasound, and orbital computed tomography formed the basis for the diagnoses. Ficoll-Paque density gradient centrifugation was used to isolate PBMCs from approximately 10 ml of fresh peripheral blood. Trizol reagent was used to extract total RNA, and RNA quality was then checked on an Agilent 2100 Bioanalyzer. Amplification of TCR beta CDR3 regions was carried out from RNA transcripts. For the first round of RT-PCR on the TCR CDR3, the HTBI primer set was used together with the Qiagen OneStep RT-PCR kit. The libraries were constructed in a second round of multiplex PCR and then size-selected and purified. The libraries were sequenced on an Illumina HiSeq2000 using paired-end 100 bp reads. As for the original processing: SOAPnuke was used to process the raw data, removing reads that contained adapters or uncalled bases, had a mean Phred below 15, or lacked an exact match to the constant primer or identifier. High-quality paired reads were merged with COPE v1.2.5, and unique nucleotide sequences were defined as clonotypes. Clonotypes were aligned to IMGT TRBV, TRBD and TRBJ reference segments using MiTCR v1.1. Analysis was restricted to V-J combinations with a frequency above 0.0001, which covered roughly 99% of repertoires. A TCS score was defined as the ratio of F50 (clonal expansion) to E x V (chaos), with BLOSUM62-based TCRdist applied between CDR3 peptides within each V-J. Welch's t-statistics and random forest reduced some 510 V-J features to some 14, which were used in a naive Bayes classifier (R e1071). Using fastp trimming at Q25 and MiXCR clonotype assembly, TCRdb reanalyzed the public sequencing data and kept in-frame beta chains. Duplicate CDR3 protein sequences are folded into a single record with the most common DNA and genes. The V and J calls were not made by the authors but by TCRdb's processing. Here the sample has 660,000 or so distinct CDR3 sequences; under 25% occur a single time. 34% of the sample is held by the ten biggest clonotypes.

This sample was included in a study of T cells in Graves' hyperthyroidism and ophthalmopathy (dated by TCRdb to 2018 to 2020). Broadly, across the study: Peripheral blood samples were taken at the time of initial diagnosis, prior to any treatment. Once sampling was done, hyperthyroidism patients were given methimazole at a starting dose of 30 mg daily, whereas ophthalmopathy patients were given high-dose intravenous methylprednisolone. A discovery cohort of about a hundred patients, 43 with Graves' ophthalmopathy and roughly 59 with stable Graves' hyperthyroidism, was used to find distinguishing TCR V-J signatures. The paper reports TCR Vbeta CDR3 sequencing of roughly 140 peripheral blood samples: 43 ophthalmopathy, under 80 hyperthyroidism and about 17 progressor patients. Thyroid tissue and blood T-cell repertoires from roughly six Graves' hyperthyroidism patients were also compared in the study. The roughly 90 discovery patients were divided at random into training and test sets in a 7:3 ratio. Whether ophthalmopathy could be predicted prospectively was tested in an independent validation cohort made up of about 20 hyperthyroidism patients plus 17 patients who later progressed to ophthalmopathy. The paper's findings and limits, for the study overall: No statistical method was used to fix the sample size in advance, and group allocation was not hidden from the investigators. In validation, the model predicted progression to ophthalmopathy a median of roughly 6.1 months before onset, with about 70% sensitivity and about 75% specificity. Blood samples also contained most of the expanded thyroid clonotypes (frequency above 0.001), which suggests that blood repertoires may reflect thyroid immune responses. A 13 V-J signature model separated ophthalmopathy from stable hyperthyroidism, with around 88% sensitivity and roughly 81% specificity in cross-validation and 80%/75% in testing.

CDR1 and CDR2 are drawn from the germline V gene: SGHTA, FQGNSA. V trim: 3 bases; J trim: 0 bases; unmatched bases: 3. From cysteine to phenylalanine, the CDR3 is 18 amino acids long. Here the CDR3 DNA is all that survives: 54 bases in frame from base 1. The V and J segments used are TRBV7-2 and TRBJ2-1; 15 bases in the middle match TRBD2. The clonotype comes from a man aged 25 to 45 with Graves' ophthalmopathy. Sequencing was performed on blood. The CDR3: CASSLGTSGGPSYNEQFF. The nucleotides read TGTGCCAGCAGCTTGGGGACTAGCGGGGGGCCCTCCTACAATGAGCAGTTCTTC.